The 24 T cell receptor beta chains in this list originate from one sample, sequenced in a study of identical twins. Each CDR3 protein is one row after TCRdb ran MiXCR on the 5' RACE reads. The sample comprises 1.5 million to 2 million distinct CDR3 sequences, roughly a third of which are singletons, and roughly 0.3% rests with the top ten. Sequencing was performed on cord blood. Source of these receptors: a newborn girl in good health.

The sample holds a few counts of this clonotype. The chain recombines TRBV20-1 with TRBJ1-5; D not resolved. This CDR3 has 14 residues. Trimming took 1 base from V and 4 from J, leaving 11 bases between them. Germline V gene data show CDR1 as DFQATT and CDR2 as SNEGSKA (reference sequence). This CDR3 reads CSARGRRLNQPQHF. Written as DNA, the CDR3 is TGCAGTGCTAGAGGCCGACGCCTTAATCAGCCCCAGCATTTT.

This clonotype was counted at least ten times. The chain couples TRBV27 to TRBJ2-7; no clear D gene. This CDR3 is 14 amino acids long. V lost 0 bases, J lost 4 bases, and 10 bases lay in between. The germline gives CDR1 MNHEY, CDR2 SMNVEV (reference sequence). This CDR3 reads CASSLSYGTYEQYF. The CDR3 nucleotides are TGTGCCAGCAGTTTATCGTACGGAACGTACGAGCAGTACTTC.

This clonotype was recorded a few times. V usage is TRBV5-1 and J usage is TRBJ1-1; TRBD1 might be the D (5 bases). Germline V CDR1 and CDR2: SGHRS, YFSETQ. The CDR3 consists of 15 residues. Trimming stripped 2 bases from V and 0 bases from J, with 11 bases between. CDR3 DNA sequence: TGCGCCAGCAGCTTAAAGGGACTCCTGAACACTGAAGCTTTCTTT. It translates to CASSLKGLLNTEAFF.

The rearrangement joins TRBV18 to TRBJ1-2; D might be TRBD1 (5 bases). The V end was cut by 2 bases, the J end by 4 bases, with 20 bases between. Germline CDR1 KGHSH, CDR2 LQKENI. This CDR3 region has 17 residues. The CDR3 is CASSPSALPGRSYGYTF. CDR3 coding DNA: TGTGCCAGCTCACCAAGTGCCCTTCCGGGACGAAGCTATGGCTACACCTTC.

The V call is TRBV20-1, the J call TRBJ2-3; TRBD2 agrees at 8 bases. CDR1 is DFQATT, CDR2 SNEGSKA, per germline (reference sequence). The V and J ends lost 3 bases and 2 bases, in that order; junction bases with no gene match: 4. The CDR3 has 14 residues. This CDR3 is CSASGGANTDTQYF. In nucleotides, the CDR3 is TGCAGTGCTAGCGGGGGGGCCAACACAGATACGCAGTATTTT.

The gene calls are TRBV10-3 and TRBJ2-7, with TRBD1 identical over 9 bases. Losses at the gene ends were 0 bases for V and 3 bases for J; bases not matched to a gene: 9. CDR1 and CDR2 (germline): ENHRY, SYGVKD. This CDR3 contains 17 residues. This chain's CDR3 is CAISESNRDRVIYEQYF. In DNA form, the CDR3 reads TGTGCCATCAGTGAGTCGAATCGGGACAGGGTGATCTACGAGCAGTACTTC.

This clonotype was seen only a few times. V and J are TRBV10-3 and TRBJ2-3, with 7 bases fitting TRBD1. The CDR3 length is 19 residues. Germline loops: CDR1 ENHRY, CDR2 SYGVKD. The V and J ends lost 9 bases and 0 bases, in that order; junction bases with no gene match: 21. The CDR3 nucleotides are TGTGCCATTCGCCTCGAGCACAGGGGCAGGGGAGCTAGCACAGATACGCAGTATTTT. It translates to CAIRLEHRGRGASTDTQYF.

CDR3 loop: CASSPGQGDYERYF. The CDR3 region has the DNA TGCGCCAGCAGTCCGGGACAGGGGGACTACGAGCGGTACTTC. The chain employs TRBV4-1 and TRBJ2-5, with 11 bases matching TRBD1. This CDR3 spans 14 amino acids. Germline-derived CDR1 and CDR2 are MGHRA and YSYEKL. Trimming cost V 6 bases and J 13 bases; bases outside gene matches: 13.

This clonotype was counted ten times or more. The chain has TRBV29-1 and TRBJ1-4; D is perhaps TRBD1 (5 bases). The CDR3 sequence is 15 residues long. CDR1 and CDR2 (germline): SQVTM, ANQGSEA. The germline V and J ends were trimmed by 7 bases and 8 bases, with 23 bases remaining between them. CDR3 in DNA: TGCAGCGGGCGTAAGGCGGGACCCGAGGGGGAAAAACTGTTTTTT. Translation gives CSGRKAGPEGEKLFF.

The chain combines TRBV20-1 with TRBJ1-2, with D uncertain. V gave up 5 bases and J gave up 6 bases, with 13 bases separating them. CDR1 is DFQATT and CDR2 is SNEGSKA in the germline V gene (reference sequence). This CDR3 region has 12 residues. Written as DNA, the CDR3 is TGCAGTGCTCAAGGCGTCGGGAATGGCTACACCTTC. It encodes CSAQGVGNGYTF.

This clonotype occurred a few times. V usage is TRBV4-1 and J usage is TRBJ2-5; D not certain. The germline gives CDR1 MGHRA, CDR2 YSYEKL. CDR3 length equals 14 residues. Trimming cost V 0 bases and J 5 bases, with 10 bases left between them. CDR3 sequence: CASSQEEAEETQYF. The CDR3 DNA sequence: TGCGCCAGCAGCCAAGAAGAGGCGGAGGAGACCCAGTACTTC.

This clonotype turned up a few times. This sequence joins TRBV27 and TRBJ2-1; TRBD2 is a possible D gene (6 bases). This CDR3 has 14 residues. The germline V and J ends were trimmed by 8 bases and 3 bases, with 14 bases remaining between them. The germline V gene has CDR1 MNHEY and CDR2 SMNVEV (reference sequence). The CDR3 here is CASGGMGVYNEQFF. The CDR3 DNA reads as TGTGCCAGCGGGGGGATGGGGGTCTACAATGAGCAGTTCTTC.

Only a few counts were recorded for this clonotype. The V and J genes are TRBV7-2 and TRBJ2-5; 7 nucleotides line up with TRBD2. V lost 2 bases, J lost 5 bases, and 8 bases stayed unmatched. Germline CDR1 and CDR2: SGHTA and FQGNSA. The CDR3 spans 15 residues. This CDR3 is CASSLLPAGMETQYF. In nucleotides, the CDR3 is TGTGCCAGCAGCTTACTACCAGCGGGAATGGAGACCCAGTACTTC.

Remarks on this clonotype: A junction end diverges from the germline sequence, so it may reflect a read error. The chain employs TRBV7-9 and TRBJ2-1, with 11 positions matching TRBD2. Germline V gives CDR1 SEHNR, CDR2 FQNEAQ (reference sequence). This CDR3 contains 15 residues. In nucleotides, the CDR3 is TGTGCCAGCAGATTAGCGGGAGGGCCTTCGAATGAGCAGTTCTTC. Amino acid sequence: CASRLAGGPSNEQFF.

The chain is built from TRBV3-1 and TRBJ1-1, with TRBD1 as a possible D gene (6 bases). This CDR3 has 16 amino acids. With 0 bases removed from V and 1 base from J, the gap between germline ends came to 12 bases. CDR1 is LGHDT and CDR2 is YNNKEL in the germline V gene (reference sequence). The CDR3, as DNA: TGTGCCAGCAGCCAAGATTCGAAACAGGGGAACACTGAAGCTTTCTTT. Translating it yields CASSQDSKQGNTEAFF. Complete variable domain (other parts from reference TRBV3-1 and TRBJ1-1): DTAVSQTPKYLVTQMGNDKSIKCEQNLGHDTMYWYKQDSKKFLKIMFSYNNKELIINETVPNRFSPKSPDKAHLNLHINSLELGDSAVYFCASSQDSKQGNTEAFFGQGTRLTVV.

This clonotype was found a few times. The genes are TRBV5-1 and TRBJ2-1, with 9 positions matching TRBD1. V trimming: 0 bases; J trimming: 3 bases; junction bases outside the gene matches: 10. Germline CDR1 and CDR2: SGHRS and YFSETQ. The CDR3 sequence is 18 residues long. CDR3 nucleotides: TGCGCCAGCAGCTTGGGGACAGGGGTAGTTGGGCTCTACAATGAGCAGTTCTTC. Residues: CASSLGTGVVGLYNEQFF.

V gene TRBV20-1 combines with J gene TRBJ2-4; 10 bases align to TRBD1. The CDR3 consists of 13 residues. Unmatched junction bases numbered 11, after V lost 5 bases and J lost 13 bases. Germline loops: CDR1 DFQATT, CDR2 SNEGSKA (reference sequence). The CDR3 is CSASGQGLIEQYF. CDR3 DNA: TGCAGTGCTTCGGGACAGGGGTTAATTGAGCAGTACTTC.

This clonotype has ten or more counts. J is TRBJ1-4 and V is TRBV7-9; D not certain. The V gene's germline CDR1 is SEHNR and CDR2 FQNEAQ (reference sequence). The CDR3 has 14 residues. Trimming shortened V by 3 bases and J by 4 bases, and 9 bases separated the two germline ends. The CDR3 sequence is CASSFRGNNEKLFF. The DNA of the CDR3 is TGTGCCAGCAGCTTCCGAGGAAATAATGAAAAACTGTTTTTT.

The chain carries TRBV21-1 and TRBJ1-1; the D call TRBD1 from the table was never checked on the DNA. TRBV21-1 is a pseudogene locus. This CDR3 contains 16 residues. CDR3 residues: CASSAPGQGSNTEAFF. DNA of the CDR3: TGTGCCAGCAGCGCCCCGGGACAAGGTTCGAACACTGAAGCTTTCTTT.

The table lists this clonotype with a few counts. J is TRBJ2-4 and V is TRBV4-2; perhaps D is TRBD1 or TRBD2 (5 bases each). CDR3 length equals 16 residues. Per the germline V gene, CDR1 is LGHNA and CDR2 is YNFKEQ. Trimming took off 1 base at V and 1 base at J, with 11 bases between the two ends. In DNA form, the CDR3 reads TGTGCCAGCAGCCAAGGGGCCGAGGGGGCCAAAAACATTCAGTACTTC. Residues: CASSQGAEGAKNIQYF.

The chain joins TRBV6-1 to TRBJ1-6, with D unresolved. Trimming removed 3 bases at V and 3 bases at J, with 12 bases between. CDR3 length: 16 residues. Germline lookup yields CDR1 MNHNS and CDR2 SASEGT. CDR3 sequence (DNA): TGTGCCAGCAGTGATTTACGACTGGGCTATAATTCACCCCTCCACTTT. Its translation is CASSDLRLGYNSPLHF.

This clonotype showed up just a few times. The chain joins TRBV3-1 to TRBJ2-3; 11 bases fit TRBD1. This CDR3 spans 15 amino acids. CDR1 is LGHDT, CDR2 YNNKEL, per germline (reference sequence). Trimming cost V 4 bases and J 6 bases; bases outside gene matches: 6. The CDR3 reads CASSPDRGQADTQYF. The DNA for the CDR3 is TGTGCCAGCAGCCCGGACAGGGGGCAAGCGGATACGCAGTATTTT.

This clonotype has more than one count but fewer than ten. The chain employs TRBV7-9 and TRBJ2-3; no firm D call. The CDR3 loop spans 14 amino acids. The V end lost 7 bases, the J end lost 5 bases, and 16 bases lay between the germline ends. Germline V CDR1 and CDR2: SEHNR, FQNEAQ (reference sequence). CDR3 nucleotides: TGTGCCAGCACCACACCCCGTTCTGGAGATACGCAGTATTTT. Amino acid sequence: CASTTPRSGDTQYF.

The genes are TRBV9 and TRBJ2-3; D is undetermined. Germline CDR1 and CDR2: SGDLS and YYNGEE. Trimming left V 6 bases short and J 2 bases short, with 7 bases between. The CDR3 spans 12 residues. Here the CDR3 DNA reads TGTGCCAGCACCGCCATCACAGATACGCAGTATTTT. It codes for CASTAITDTQYF.